These T cell receptor beta chains were read from a single sample in a study of response to subunit inactivated influenza vaccine. TCRdb reanalysed the RT-PCR reads using MiXCR and keeps one entry per CDR3 protein. The sample contains roughly 500,000 distinct CDR3 sequences, over 25% of which appear only once. The sample was CD4+ T cells sorted from PBMCs, taken about 5 days after vaccination. These receptors all come from a man aged 50-59 years who received an inactivated influenza vaccine. The CDR3 runs from the conserved cysteine through the conserved F or W. The D gene is left open where the match is weak. The size entry is marked missing in some rows and otherwise reads once, few, many or a size class.

DNA,CDR3,D,size,J,V
TGTGCCAGCAGCATCGGGACTAGCGGGTCCCTCTATACGCAGTATTTT,CASSIGTSGSLYTQYF,TRBD2,NA,TRBJ2-3,TRBV12-3/TRBV12-4
TGTGCCAGCAGTAGGGGGATTTGGGGATACGAGCAGTACTTC,CASSRGIWGYEQYF,NA,NA,TRBJ2-7,TRBV12-3/TRBV12-4
TGTGCCAGCAGCTTGGCTGGGGAGCGGGCGCAGTATTTT,CASSLAGERAQYF,NA,few,TRBJ2-3,TRBV5-4
TGTGCCAGCAGCTTAGGGTTAGCGACCCAGGATACGCAGTATTTT,CASSLGLATQDTQYF,NA,few,TRBJ2-3,TRBV7-8
TGTGCCAGCAGTGAACAGACAGGGTTGGTTGGCTACACCTTC,CASSEQTGLVGYTF,TRBD1,few,TRBJ1-2,TRBV6-1
TGTGCCAGCACTAACGGGACTTTCACCTACGAGCAGTACTTC,CASTNGTFTYEQYF,NA,once,TRBJ2-7,TRBV28
TGTGCCAGCAGTTACTCGAGGGACATGGTCCCAGATACGCAGTATTTT,CASSYSRDMVPDTQYF,NA,few,TRBJ2-3,TRBV6-5
TGCAGTGCTAGGACCTGGGACAGGGGGAAGGCCGGGGAGCTGTTTTTT,CSARTWDRGKAGELFF,TRBD1,NA,TRBJ2-2,TRBV20-1
TGTGCCTGGAGCAAAACAGGCCGCGGCACTGAAGCTTTCTTT,CAWSKTGRGTEAFF,NA,few,TRBJ1-1,TRBV30
TGTGCCAGCAGCTTGACTCAGACCACTTACAATGAGCAGTTCTTC,CASSLTQTTYNEQFF,NA,few,TRBJ2-1,TRBV7-2
TGCAGTGCCGCGACCCATGGTAGCGGGATCAACAATGAGCAGTTCTTC,CSAATHGSGINNEQFF,TRBD2,NA,TRBJ2-1,TRBV20-1
TGTGCCAGCAGCCAGTCAGGGTATGGCTACACCTTC,CASSQSGYGYTF,NA,few,TRBJ1-2,TRBV3-1
TGTGCCACCGAGGGACTAGGCTATTACGAGCAGTACTTC,CATEGLGYYEQYF,TRBD2,few,TRBJ2-7,TRBV6-2/TRBV6-3
TGTGCCATCAGTGCGGACAGGCCGAGCTTTGAGACCCAGTACTTC,CAISADRPSFETQYF,TRBD1,NA,TRBJ2-5,TRBV10-3
TGTGCCATCAGACAGGGGGCGGGTACTGAAGCTTTCTTT,CAIRQGAGTEAFF,TRBD1,NA,TRBJ1-1,TRBV10-3
TGTGCCAGCAGGGTAACTAGCGGGTTCACAGATACGCAGTATTTT,CASRVTSGFTDTQYF,TRBD2,NA,TRBJ2-3,TRBV12-3/TRBV12-4
TGTGCCAGCCGACTAGCGGGAGTCTATGAGCAGTTCTTC,CASRLAGVYEQFF,TRBD2,few,TRBJ2-1,TRBV7-9
TGTGCCAGCAGCTTGACCCGGCTAGCGGTTCAAGAGACCCAGTACTTC,CASSLTRLAVQETQYF,TRBD2,NA,TRBJ2-5,TRBV5-6
TGTGCCAGCAGTGAACTAGTAGAGCTGTTTTTT,CASSELVELFF,NA,NA,TRBJ2-2,TRBV2
TGTGCCAGCAGCGGCCGAGGACTAGCGGGGGGCACCGGGGAGCTGTTTTTT,CASSGRGLAGGTGELFF,TRBD2,few,TRBJ2-2,TRBV7-2
TGTGCCAGCAGTTACTCGATAGGGCTGGGACCCTTGAATGAGCAGTTCTTC,CASSYSIGLGPLNEQFF,NA,NA,TRBJ2-1,TRBV6-5
TGTGCCAGCAGTCAATACGGGGAGGGAGAAAAACTGTTTTTT,CASSQYGEGEKLFF,NA,few,TRBJ1-4,TRBV12-3/TRBV12-4
TGTGCCAGCAGATCGACAGGGAGGTTGGGGATGAACACTGAAGCTTTCTTT,CASRSTGRLGMNTEAFF,TRBD1,few,TRBJ1-1,TRBV28
TGCGCCAGCAGCCAAGATCATAAGGGGGGGGGTGAGCAGTTCTTC,CASSQDHKGGGEQFF,NA,few,TRBJ2-1,TRBV4-3
TGCAGCGTTGTCATAGGGACAGGGCGGTACGAGCAGTACTTC,CSVVIGTGRYEQYF,TRBD1,few,TRBJ2-7,TRBV29-1
TGCAGTAGTTGGGGGCGGCAAGAGACCCAGTACTTC,CSSWGRQETQYF,NA,NA,TRBJ2-5,TRBV20-1
TGTGCCAGCTCACCACCCACTTATACAGGGAAAAGGAATGAGCAGTTCTTC,CASSPPTYTGKRNEQFF,NA,NA,TRBJ2-1,TRBV18